This T cell receptor beta chain was identified in a study of cytomegalovirus exposure and HLA in healthy donors. Findings and limits, study-wide: Trimming of TCR beta V- and J-genes showed a link, identified in a later analysis, to a missense DCLRE1C variant.

As to this clone: The antigen is not known.

Germline V gene lookup returns CDR1 MNHNY and CDR2 SVGAGI (reference sequence). This CDR3 contains 15 residues. V lost 2 bases and J lost 4; bases outside the gene matches: 5. PCR involved 60 Vbeta and 13 Jbeta primers. The method was immunoSEQ multiplex PCR; TCRdb's version includes in-frame clones alone and lacks a portion of them. The sample lists a few hundred thousand clones, over 65% seen once, with less than 3.5% in the top ten. This receptor was obtained from a woman aged 60-75 years in good health and CMV-seropositive. The chain links TRBV6-6 to TRBJ2-7, with 10 bases matching TRBD1. The sample was PBMCs. The CDR3 DNA follows: TGTGCCAGCAGTTACCCCGGGACAGGGGAATACGAGCAGTACTTC. Translating it yields CASSYPGTGEYEQYF.